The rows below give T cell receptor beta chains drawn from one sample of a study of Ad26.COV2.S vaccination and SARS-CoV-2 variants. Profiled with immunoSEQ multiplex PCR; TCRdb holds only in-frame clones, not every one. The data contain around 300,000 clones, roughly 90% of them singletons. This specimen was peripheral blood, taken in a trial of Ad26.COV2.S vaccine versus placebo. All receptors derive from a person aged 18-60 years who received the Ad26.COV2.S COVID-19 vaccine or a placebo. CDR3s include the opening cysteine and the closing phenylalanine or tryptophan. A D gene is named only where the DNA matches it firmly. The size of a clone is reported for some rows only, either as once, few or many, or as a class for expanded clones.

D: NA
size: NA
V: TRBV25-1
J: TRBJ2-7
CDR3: CASRGPSYEQYF
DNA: TGTGCCAGCAGAGGACCGAGCTACGAGCAGTACTTC

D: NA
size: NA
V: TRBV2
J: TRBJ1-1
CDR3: CASSGPGGGTNTEAFF
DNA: TGTGCCAGCAGCGGACCGGGGGGGGGCACGAACACTGAAGCTTTCTTT

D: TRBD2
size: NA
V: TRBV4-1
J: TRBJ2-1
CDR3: CASSQDRWRGTSSPLNEQFF
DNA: TGCGCCAGCAGCCAAGATAGGTGGCGGGGGACTAGTAGCCCCCTCAATGAGCAGTTCTTC

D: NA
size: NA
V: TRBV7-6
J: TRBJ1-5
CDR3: CASSLKEFNQPQHF
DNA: TGTGCCAGCAGCTTAAAGGAGTTCAATCAGCCCCAGCATTTT

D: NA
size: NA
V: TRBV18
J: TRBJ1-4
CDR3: CASSPPGGWGEKLFF
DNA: TGTGCCAGCTCACCACCAGGTGGATGGGGGGAAAAACTGTTTTTT

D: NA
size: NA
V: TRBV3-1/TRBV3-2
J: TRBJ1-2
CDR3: CASSQAVRPSYGYTF
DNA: TGTGCCAGCAGCCAAGCAGTTAGGCCCAGCTATGGCTACACCTTC

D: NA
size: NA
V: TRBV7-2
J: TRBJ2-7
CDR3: CASSPTDFYEQYF
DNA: TGTGCCAGCAGCCCGACAGATTTCTACGAGCAGTACTTC

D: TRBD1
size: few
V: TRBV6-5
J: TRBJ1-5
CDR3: CASSYSTGDQPQHF
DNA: TGTGCCAGCAGTTACTCGACAGGGGACCAGCCCCAGCATTTT

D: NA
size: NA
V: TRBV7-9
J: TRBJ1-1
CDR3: CASRHQGRNEAFF
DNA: TGTGCCAGCAGGCATCAGGGTAGGAATGAAGCTTTCTTT

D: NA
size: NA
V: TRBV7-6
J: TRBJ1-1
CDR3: CASSLDAGQRIEAFF
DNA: TGTGCCAGCAGCTTAGACGCTGGACAGAGAATCGAGGCTTTCTTT

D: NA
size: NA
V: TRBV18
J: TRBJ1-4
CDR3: CASSPGLPNEKLFF
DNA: TGTGCCAGCTCACCAGGGCTACCTAATGAAAAACTGTTTTTT

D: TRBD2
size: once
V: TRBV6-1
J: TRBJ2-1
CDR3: CASSERLAGVGSLWQFF
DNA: TGTGCCAGCAGTGAACGACTAGCGGGAGTGGGGAGTCTATGGCAGTTCTTC

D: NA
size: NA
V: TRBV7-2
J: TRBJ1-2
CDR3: CASSLDKRDGILLGYTF
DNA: TGTGCCAGCAGCTTAGATAAGCGGGACGGAATATTGCTCGGCTACACCTTC

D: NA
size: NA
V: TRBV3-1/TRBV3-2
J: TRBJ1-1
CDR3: CATQDALNTEAFF
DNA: TGTGCCACCCAGGACGCGCTGAACACTGAAGCTTTCTTT

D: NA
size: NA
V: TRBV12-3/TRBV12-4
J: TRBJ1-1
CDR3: CASSLGRNTEAFF
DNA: TGTGCCAGCAGTTTAGGGAGGAACACTGAAGCTTTCTTT

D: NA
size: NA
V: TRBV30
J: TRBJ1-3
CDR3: CAWSTGNTIYF
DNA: TGTGCCTGGAGTACGGGAAACACCATATATTTT

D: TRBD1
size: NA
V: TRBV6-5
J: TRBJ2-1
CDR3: CASSLQGAFDNEQFF
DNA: TGTGCCAGCAGCCTACAGGGGGCATTCGACAATGAGCAGTTCTTC

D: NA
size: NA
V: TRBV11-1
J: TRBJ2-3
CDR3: CASSSSPGLRDTQYF
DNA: TGTGCCAGCAGCTCCTCACCAGGGCTTCGAGATACGCAGTATTTT

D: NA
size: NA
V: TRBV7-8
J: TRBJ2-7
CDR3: CASSQPSGSFSYEQYF
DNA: TGTGCCAGCAGCCAACCCTCCGGATCCTTCTCCTACGAGCAGTACTTC

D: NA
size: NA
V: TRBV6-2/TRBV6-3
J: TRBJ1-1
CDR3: CASSYSDREAFF
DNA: TGTGCCAGCAGTTACTCTGACAGAGAAGCTTTCTTT

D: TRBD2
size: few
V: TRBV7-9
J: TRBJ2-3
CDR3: CASSLPFGLAVSTDTQYF
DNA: TGTGCCAGCAGCTTGCCCTTTGGGCTAGCGGTAAGCACAGATACGCAGTATTTT

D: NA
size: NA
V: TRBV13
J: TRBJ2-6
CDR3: CASTEGGTGANVLTF
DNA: TGTGCCAGCACCGAAGGGGGGACTGGGGCCAACGTCCTGACTTTC

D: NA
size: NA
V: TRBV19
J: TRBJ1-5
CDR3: CASSIGTAYSNQPQHF
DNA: TGTGCCAGTAGTATAGGGACAGCTTATAGCAATCAGCCCCAGCATTTT

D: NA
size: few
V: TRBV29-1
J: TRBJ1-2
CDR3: CSVRGIYGYTF
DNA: TGCAGCGTAAGAGGTATCTATGGCTACACCTTC